These T cell receptor beta chains were read from a single sample in a study of blood T cells in healthy people across ages. TCRdb fed the 5' RACE reads into MiXCR, producing one record per CDR3 protein. The table shows hundreds of thousands of distinct CDR3 sequences, with about 30% occurring only once. Material for sequencing was blood. These receptors were obtained from a woman aged 80 or over in good health. CDR3s include the opening cysteine and the closing phenylalanine or tryptophan. Fields, in order: D gene, V gene, J gene, CDR3 protein. D genes are given only for firm matches.

NA	TRBV6-5	TRBJ2-1	CASSYLADEGYYNEQFF
NA	TRBV24-1	TRBJ2-5	CATSDFSETQYF
NA	TRBV10-3	TRBJ1-2	CAISETGRDGYTF
NA	TRBV11-2	TRBJ1-1	CASNWGSYAFF
NA	TRBV5-1	TRBJ2-4	CASSEATKNIQYF
NA	TRBV28	TRBJ1-1	CASRGDRVTEAFF
NA	TRBV2	TRBJ2-5	CASSQGRVYGTQYF
NA	TRBV12-3/TRBV12-4	TRBJ1-5	CASSLKGGNQPQHF
NA	TRBV30	TRBJ1-2	CAWSTRADGYTF
TRBD1	TRBV5-1	TRBJ2-2	CASSPTTRGLGTGDTGELFF
NA	TRBV19	TRBJ1-5	CASMVGYSNQPQHF
NA	TRBV4-1	TRBJ1-2	CASSEGRVDYGYTF
NA	TRBV7-9	TRBJ1-1	CASSYRGRVLKNTEAFF
NA	TRBV3-1	TRBJ2-6	CASGRTAFSSGANVLTF
TRBD1	TRBV6-5	TRBJ1-2	CASRLGGGDYGYTF
NA	TRBV20-1	TRBJ1-5	CSARDREGRGYSNQPQHF
NA	TRBV29-1	TRBJ1-2	CSVEGGPGNYGYTF